The subject of this entry is one TCR beta chain. These data belong to a study of T-cell memory formation after mild COVID-19. Germline V CDR1 and CDR2: SGHRS, YFSETQ. This CDR3 comprises 15 residues. The J segment lost 3 bases and the V segment lost 2 bases, leaving 5 bases of the junction unmatched. TCRdb re-called the 5' RACE reads with MiXCR, one entry per CDR3 protein. The table records about 390,000 distinct CDR3 sequences, approximately 16% of them present only once. What was sequenced was PBMCs or a T cell subset sorted from them (not recorded which). The source of this sequence is a man between 18 and 35 years old who had mild COVID-19 (a few samples of this study predate the infection). Cell type and time point are not known. This chain connects TRBV5-1 to TRBJ2-3, with 8 positions matching TRBD1. The CDR3 region has the DNA TGCGCCAGCAGCTTTTTCGGACAGGGAACAGATACGCAGTATTTT. It yields the protein CASSFFGQGTDTQYF.